This T cell receptor (beta chain) was profiled in a study of blood T cells in healthy people across ages. The table lists this clonotype with a few counts. The length of the CDR3 is 18 residues. Losses at the gene ends were 1 base for V and 3 bases for J; bases not matched to a gene: 7. A J-beta primer mix and a sample-barcoded 5' primer were used in a second PCR of about 7 to 11 cycles. A template-switch adaptor that had 12 random nucleotides put a tag on each cDNA molecule. In TCRdb, the 5' RACE reads were re-called with MiXCR into one record per CDR3 protein. The sample lists around 700,000 distinct CDR3 sequences; 20% to 25% were seen once. The same specimen was also included in a second study, on T cells of mothers and their children. This second study notes: For cDNA synthesis, the complete extracted RNA was used (around 1.5 ug per 15 ul).

V gene TRBV12-3 or TRBV12-4 combines with J gene TRBJ2-1, with TRBD2 identical over 12 bases. Input material: blood. This TCR was recovered from a boy younger than 18 in good health. In nucleotides, the CDR3 is TGTGCCAGCAGTTTAGGCCTAGCGGGGGGGCCTGGCTACAATGAGCAGTTCTTC. As protein: CASSLGLAGGPGYNEQFF.